This paragraph reports one TCR beta chain. Its antigen is unknown. At one end the junction does not follow the germline gene, possibly because of a read error. The CDR3 is made up of 15 amino acids. Germline V gene data show CDR1 as LNHNV and CDR2 as YYDKDF (reference sequence). Produced via immunoSEQ multiplex PCR; TCRdb's table is partial and in-frame only. The data hold 30,000 to 45,000 clones, with about 80% observed a single time. The sample originates from a study of Siglec-9 on CD8 T cells in melanoma. Broader study findings: Siglec-9 reportedly marks and regulates an effector memory CD8+ T-cell subset apparently accumulating in melanoma tumors.

The genes are TRBV15 and TRBJ2-1; 13 nucleotides match TRBD2. This TCR derives from a human donor in good health. The sample was Siglec-9- CD8+ T cells sorted from blood. The CDR3 sequence is CATSRYQTSGRFMVF. CDR3 in DNA: TGTGCCACCAGCCGATATCAGACTAGCGGGAGGTTCATGGTCTTC.